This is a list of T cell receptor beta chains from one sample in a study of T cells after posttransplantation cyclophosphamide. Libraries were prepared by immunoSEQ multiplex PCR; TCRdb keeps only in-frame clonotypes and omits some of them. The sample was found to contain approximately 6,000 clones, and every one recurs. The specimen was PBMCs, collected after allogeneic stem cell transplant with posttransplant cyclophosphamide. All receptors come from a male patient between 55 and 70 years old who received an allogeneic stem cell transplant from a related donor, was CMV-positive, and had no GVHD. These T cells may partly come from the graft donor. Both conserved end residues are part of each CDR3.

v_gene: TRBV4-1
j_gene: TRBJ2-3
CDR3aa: CASSQDRGLAGGDTQYF

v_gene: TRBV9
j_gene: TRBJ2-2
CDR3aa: CASSVKQGAANTGELFF

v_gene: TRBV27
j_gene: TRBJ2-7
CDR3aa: CASSPHRDISYEQYF

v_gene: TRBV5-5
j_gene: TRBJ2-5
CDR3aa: CASSVGLAVVETQYF

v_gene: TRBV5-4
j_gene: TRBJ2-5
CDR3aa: CASNKQGINQETQYF

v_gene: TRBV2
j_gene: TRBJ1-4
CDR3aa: CASRIPGQAQQATNEKLFF

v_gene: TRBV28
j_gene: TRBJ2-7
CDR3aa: CASSIQGAGSYEQYF

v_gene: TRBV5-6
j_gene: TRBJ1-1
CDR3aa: CASSSLGHRSEAFF

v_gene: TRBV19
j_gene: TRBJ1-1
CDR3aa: CASSAWTGSGGEAFF

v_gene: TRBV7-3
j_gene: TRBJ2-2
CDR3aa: CASSLTGTGETGELFF

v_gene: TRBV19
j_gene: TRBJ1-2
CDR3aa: CASTERGRVYGYTF

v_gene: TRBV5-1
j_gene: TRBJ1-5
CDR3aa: CASSVSRQEHSNQPQHF

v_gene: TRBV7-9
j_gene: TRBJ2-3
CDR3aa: CASSPDYGTSGGKDTQYF

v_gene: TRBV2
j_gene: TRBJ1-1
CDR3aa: CASVDGRRTEAFF

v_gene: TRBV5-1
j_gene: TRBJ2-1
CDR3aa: CASSFLGVNEQFF

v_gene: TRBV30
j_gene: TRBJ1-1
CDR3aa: CAWSRGTEAFF

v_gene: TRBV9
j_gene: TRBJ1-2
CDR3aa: CASSVQNYGYTF

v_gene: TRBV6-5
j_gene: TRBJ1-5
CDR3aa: CASSYLGGQPQHF

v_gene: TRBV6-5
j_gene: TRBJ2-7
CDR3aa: CASKYGRGYYEQYF

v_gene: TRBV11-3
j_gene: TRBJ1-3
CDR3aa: CASSPWTGRSGNTIYF

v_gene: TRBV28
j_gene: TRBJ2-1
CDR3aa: CASSTGTGGNNEQFF

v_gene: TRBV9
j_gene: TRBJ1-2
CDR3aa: CASSAIGGTGLNYGYTF

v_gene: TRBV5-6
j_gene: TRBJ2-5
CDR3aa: CASSSAGDSGQETQYF

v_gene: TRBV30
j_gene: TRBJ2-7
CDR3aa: CAWSGGGTSYEQYF

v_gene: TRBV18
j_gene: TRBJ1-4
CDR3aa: CASSPGQGARPPIF